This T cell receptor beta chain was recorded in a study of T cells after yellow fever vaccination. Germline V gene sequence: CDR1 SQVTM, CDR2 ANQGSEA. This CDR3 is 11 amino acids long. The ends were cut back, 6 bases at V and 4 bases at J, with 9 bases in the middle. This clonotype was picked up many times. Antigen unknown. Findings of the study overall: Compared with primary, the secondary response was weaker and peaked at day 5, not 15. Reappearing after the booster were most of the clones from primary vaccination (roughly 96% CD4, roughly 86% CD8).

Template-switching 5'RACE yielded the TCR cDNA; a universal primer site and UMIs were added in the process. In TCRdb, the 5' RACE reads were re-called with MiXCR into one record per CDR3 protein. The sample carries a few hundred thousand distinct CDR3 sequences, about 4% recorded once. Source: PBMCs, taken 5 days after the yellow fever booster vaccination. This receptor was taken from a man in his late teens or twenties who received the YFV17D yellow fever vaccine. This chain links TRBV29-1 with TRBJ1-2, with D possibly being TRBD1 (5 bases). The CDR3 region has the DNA TGCAGCGTCGACAGTTCCTATGGCTACACCTTC. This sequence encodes CSVDSSYGYTF.